The clone carrying this T cell receptor (beta chain) appeared a single time. This sample was included in a study of blood T cell repertoires in COVID-19. Background on the study: COVID-19 samples collected from the United States, Italy and Spain covered acute and convalescent phases. T cells, B-cell-depleted T cells, or PBMCs provided the cDNA or gDNA that served as material.

In the study's own analysis: Counts of nucleated cells, estimated from reference gene primer amplification, were obtained. TCRdb keeps only in-frame clones here, not all; method: immunoSEQ multiplex PCR. V, J and clone size derive from that table, while D and trimming were established from the DNA sequence. The sample lists 65,000 to 95,000 clones, approximately 90% occurring once. The receptor's source is a man between 65 and 80 years old with active or convalescent COVID-19. Sequencing input: peripheral blood.

The CDR3 region has the DNA TGTGCCTGGGGGACAGGGGGGATCGGCTACACCTTC. Translating gives CAWGTGGIGYTF. The chain combines TRBV30 with TRBJ1-2; 11 nucleotides agree with TRBD1. Germline V CDR1 and CDR2: GTSNPN, SVGIG (reference sequence). With 5 bases clipped from V and 8 bases from J, the junction kept 4 bases outside the gene matches. The CDR3 runs 12 residues. The variable domain in full, with the rest retrieved from reference TRBV30 and TRBJ1-2, is SQTIHQWPATLVQPVGSPLSLECTVEGTSNPNLYWYRQAAGRGLQLLFYSVGIGQISSEVPQNLSASRPQDRQFILSSKKLLLSDSGFYLCAWGTGGIGYTFGSGTRLTVV.